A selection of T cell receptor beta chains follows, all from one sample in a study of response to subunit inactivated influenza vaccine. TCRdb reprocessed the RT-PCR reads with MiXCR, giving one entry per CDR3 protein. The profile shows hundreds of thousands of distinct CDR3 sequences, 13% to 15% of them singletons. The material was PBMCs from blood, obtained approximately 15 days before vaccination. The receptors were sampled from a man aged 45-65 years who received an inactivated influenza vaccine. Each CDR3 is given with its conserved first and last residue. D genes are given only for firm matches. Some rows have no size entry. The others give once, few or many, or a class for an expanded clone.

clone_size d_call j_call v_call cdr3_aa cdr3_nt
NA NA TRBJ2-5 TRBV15 CATSRDRANQETQYF TGTGCCACCAGCAGAGATCGAGCGAACCAAGAGACCCAGTACTTC
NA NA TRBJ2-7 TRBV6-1 CASSEDYRVAYEQYF TGTGCCAGCAGTGAAGATTACAGGGTGGCCTACGAGCAGTACTTC
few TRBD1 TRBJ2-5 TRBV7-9 CASSSSPGTGGLGTQYF TGTGCCAGCAGCTCCAGTCCCGGGACAGGGGGTCTCGGGACCCAGTACTTC
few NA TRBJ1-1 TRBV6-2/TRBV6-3 CASSYSDYMRGAAFF TGTGCCAGCAGTTACTCGGATTACATGCGGGGGGCCGCTTTCTTT
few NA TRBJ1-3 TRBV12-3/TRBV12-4 CASSHGVSGNTIYF TGTGCCAGCAGCCACGGGGTCTCTGGAAACACCATATATTTT
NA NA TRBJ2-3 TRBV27 CASSKVVTSTDTQYF TGTGCCAGCAGCAAGGTGGTGACTAGCACAGATACGCAGTATTTT
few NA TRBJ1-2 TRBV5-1 CASSFYARPEYGYTF TGCGCCAGCAGCTTTTACGCTCGTCCAGAATATGGCTACACCTTC
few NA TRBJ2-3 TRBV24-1 CATSDPVGGLAGSTADTQYF TGTGCCACCAGTGACCCCGTGGGTGGATTGGCGGGGTCCACGGCAGATACGCAGTATTTT
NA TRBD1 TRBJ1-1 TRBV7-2 CASSRQGALLTEAFF TGTGCCAGCAGTCGACAGGGGGCGCTTCTCACTGAAGCTTTCTTT
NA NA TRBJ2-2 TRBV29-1 CSALDRAGLNTGELFF TGCAGCGCCCTCGACAGAGCCGGGCTTAACACCGGGGAGCTGTTTTTT
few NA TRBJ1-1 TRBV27 CASSLTLGRGVNTEAFF TGTGCCAGCAGTCTAACCCTGGGGCGGGGGGTGAACACTGAAGCTTTCTTT
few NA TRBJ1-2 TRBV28 CASRHPIDKARNYGYTF TGTGCCAGCAGACACCCTATAGACAAGGCAAGGAACTATGGCTACACCTTC
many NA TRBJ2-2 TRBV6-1 CASSADRNTGELFF TGTGCCAGCAGTGCTGACCGGAACACCGGGGAGCTGTTTTTT
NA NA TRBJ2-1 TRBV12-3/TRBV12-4 CASSLNSYSSNEQFF TGTGCCAGCAGTTTAAATAGTTACTCATCCAATGAGCAGTTCTTC
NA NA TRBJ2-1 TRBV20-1 CSARAPPNNEQFF TGCAGTGCTAGAGCCCCCCCAAACAATGAGCAGTTCTTC
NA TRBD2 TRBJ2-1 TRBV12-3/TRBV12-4 CASSPRRGSGTYNEQFF TGTGCCAGCAGCCCCCGGCGAGGTAGCGGGACTTACAATGAGCAGTTCTTC
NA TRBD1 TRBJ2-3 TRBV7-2 CASSKMGQGVDTQYF TGTGCCAGCTCTAAAATGGGGCAGGGGGTAGATACGCAGTATTTT
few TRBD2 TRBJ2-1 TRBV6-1 CASRRTSGGGGEQFF TGTGCCAGCAGGCGGACTAGCGGGGGTGGTGGTGAGCAGTTCTTC
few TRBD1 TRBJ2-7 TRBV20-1 CSARGGDRGPREQYF TGCAGTGCTAGAGGAGGGGACAGGGGTCCTCGCGAGCAGTACTTC
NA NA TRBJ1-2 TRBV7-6 CASSAKGGAGVAAYGYTF TGTGCCAGCAGCGCTAAGGGTGGAGCGGGGGTGGCTGCCTATGGCTACACCTTC
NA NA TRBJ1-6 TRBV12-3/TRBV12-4 CASSETNGNSPLHF TGTGCCAGCAGCGAGACCAATGGAAATTCACCCCTCCACTTT
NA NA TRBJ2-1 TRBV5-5 CASVRAFEQFF TGTGCCAGCGTTAGGGCTTTTGAGCAGTTCTTC
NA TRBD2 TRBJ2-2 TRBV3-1 CASSQGQRGNTGELFF TGTGCCAGCAGCCAGGGCCAGCGGGGGAACACCGGGGAGCTGTTTTTT
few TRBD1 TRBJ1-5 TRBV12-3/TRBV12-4 CASRPGQGVNQPQHF TGTGCCAGCAGACCGGGACAGGGAGTAAATCAGCCCCAGCATTTT
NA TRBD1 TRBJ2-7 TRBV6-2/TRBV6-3 CASSMTGGSAYEQYF TGTGCCAGCAGCATGACAGGGGGAAGCGCCTACGAGCAGTACTTC
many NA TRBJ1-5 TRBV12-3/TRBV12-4 CASSLAQGNQPQHF TGTGCCAGCAGTTTAGCGCAGGGAAATCAGCCCCAGCATTTT
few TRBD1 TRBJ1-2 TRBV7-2 CASSARTGDYGYTF TGTGCCAGCAGCGCGCGGACAGGAGACTATGGCTACACCTTC
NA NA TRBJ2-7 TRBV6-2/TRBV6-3 CASSYTLIYEQYF TGTGCCAGCAGTTACACCCTCATATACGAGCAGTACTTC
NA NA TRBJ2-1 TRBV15 CATSRGVSYNEQFF TGTGCCACCAGCAGAGGGGTCTCCTACAATGAGCAGTTCTTC
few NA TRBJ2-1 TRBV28 CASSWWAGSYNEQFF TGTGCCAGCAGTTGGTGGGCAGGCTCCTACAATGAGCAGTTCTTC
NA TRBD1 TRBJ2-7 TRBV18 CASSITGQGNYEQYF TGTGCCAGCTCAATTACGGGACAGGGTAACTACGAGCAGTACTTC
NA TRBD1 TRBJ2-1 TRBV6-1 CASSEVDRGFF TGTGCCAGCAGTGAAGTTGACAGGGGGTTCTTC
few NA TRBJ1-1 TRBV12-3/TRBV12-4 CASSLVPGLRTEAFF TGTGCCAGCAGTTTAGTGCCGGGATTGAGGACTGAAGCTTTCTTT
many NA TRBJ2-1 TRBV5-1 CASSRDPAGSYEQFF TGCGCCAGCAGCCGGGACCCGGCGGGGAGCTATGAGCAGTTCTTC
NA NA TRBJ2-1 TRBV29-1 CSVESRGGPYNEQFF TGCAGCGTTGAGTCCAGGGGGGGACCCTACAATGAGCAGTTCTTC
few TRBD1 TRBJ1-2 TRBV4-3 CASSQLSLTGGYYGYTF TGCGCCAGCAGCCAATTGAGCCTGACAGGGGGCTACTATGGCTACACCTTC
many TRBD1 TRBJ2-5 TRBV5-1 CASSLHAETGSGETQYF TGCGCCAGCAGCTTACATGCGGAGACAGGGTCCGGGGAGACCCAGTACTTC
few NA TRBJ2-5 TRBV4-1 CASSQEDREVETQYF TGCGCCAGCAGCCAAGAAGACAGGGAGGTAGAGACCCAGTACTTC
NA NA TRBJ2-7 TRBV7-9 CASSLAWRGQGEQYF TGTGCCAGCAGCTTAGCGTGGAGGGGGCAAGGCGAGCAGTACTTC
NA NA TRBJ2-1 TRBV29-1 CSVDGPRNEQFF TGCAGCGTTGACGGTCCACGGAATGAGCAGTTCTTC
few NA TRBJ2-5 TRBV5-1 CASSQARPAAETQYF TGCGCCAGCAGTCAAGCAAGACCGGCGGCGGAGACCCAGTACTTC
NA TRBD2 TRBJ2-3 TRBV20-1 CSARDSSGRGDTQYF TGCAGTGCTAGAGACTCTAGCGGGAGAGGGGATACGCAGTATTTT
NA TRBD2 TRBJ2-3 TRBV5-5 CASSYQRGPPDTQYF TGTGCCAGCAGCTACCAGCGGGGGCCACCAGATACGCAGTATTTT
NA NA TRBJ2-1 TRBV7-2 CASSLVLGSYNEQFF TGTGCCAGCAGCTTAGTACTCGGCTCCTACAATGAGCAGTTCTTC
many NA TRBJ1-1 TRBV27 CASSLSPGLNTEAFF TGTGCCAGCAGTTTATCTCCAGGCTTGAACACTGAAGCTTTCTTT
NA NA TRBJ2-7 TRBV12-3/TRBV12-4 CASSPWTVYEQYF TGTGCCAGCAGCCCCTGGACAGTCTACGAGCAGTACTTC
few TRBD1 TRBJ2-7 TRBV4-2 CASSHRDRDYEQYF TGTGCCAGCAGCCACCGGGACAGGGATTACGAGCAGTACTTC
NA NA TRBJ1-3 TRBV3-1 CASSHESRNTIYF TGTGCCAGCAGCCACGAATCAAGAAACACCATATATTTT